This is a list of T cell receptor beta chains from one sample in a study of shared clonotypes between healthy human individuals. Sequenced by immunoSEQ multiplex PCR; TCRdb stores in-frame clones only, minus some. This sample has hundreds of thousands of clones; roughly 96% occur once, and the top ten carry under 0.25%. Material: naive CD8+ T cells sorted from blood. The receptors were sampled from a man younger than 40 in good health. CDR3s include the opening cysteine and the closing phenylalanine or tryptophan. The D gene is left open where the match is weak. The size entry is marked missing in some rows and otherwise reads once, few, many or a size class.

j_gene | v_gene | d_gene | abundance | CDR3aa | CDR3nt
TRBJ2-3 | TRBV7-7 | . | . | CASSSSVGTDTQYF | TGTGCCAGCAGTTCTAGTGTGGGGACAGATACGCAGTATTTT
TRBJ1-5 | TRBV7-9 | . | . | CASSLEGSGQPQHF | TGTGCCAGCAGCTTAGAAGGCTCGGGGCAGCCCCAGCATTTT
TRBJ2-1 | TRBV19 | TRBD2 | once | CASSMETSGYNEQFF | TGTGCCAGTAGTATGGAGACTAGCGGTTACAATGAGCAGTTCTTC
TRBJ1-2 | TRBV27 | . | . | CASRGMRAGYTF | TGTGCCAGCAGGGGGATGCGTGCGGGCTACACCTTC
TRBJ2-7 | TRBV10-2 | . | . | CASREGLGRGRNYEQYF | TGCGCCAGCAGGGAAGGTTTGGGTAGGGGAAGAAATTACGAGCAGTACTTC
TRBJ2-5 | TRBV2 | . | . | CASSGLWEREETQYF | TGTGCCAGCAGTGGTCTCTGGGAGAGGGAAGAGACCCAGTACTTC
TRBJ1-5 | TRBV6-5 | . | . | CASSNRAGSNQPQHF | TGTGCCAGCAGTAACAGGGCAGGGAGCAATCAGCCCCAGCATTTT
TRBJ2-5 | TRBV27 | . | . | CASSLTFPGKETQYF | TGTGCCAGCAGTCTTACTTTTCCTGGGAAAGAGACCCAGTACTTC
TRBJ2-5 | TRBV29-1 | . | . | CSVVGEGPSTKETQYF | TGCAGCGTTGTTGGCGAAGGACCCTCCACGAAAGAGACCCAGTACTTC
TRBJ2-7 | TRBV10-1 | TRBD2 | . | CAGPAGGREQYF | TGCGCCGGGCCGGCGGGAGGGCGAGAGCAGTACTTC
TRBJ2-7 | TRBV7-9 | . | . | CASSLAPNEQYF | TGTGCCAGCAGCTTAGCCCCGAACGAGCAGTACTTC
TRBJ2-5 | TRBV4-3 | TRBD2 | . | CASSSGTSGRVGETQYF | TGCGCCAGCAGCTCAGGGACTAGCGGGAGGGTGGGAGAGACCCAGTACTTC
TRBJ2-7 | TRBV19 | TRBD2 | . | CASSMASGSYEQYF | TGTGCCAGTAGTATGGCTAGCGGGAGCTACGAGCAGTACTTC
TRBJ1-5 | TRBV2 | . | . | CASGVVPGQPQHF | TGTGCCAGCGGAGTGGTTCCGGGGCAGCCCCAGCATTTT
TRBJ1-5 | TRBV27 | TRBD1 | . | CASRGGDGNQPQHF | TGTGCCAGCAGAGGGGGCGATGGGAATCAGCCCCAGCATTTT
TRBJ2-7 | TRBV7-9 | TRBD1 | . | CASSWDRTHEQYF | TGTGCCAGCAGTTGGGACAGAACACACGAGCAGTACTTC
TRBJ2-3 | TRBV21-1 | . | once | CARFRQKDTDTQYF | TGTGCCCGCTTCCGACAGAAAGACACAGATACGCAGTATTTT
TRBJ1-1 | TRBV5-1 | . | . | CASSFRGVNTEAFF | TGCGCCAGCAGCTTCCGGGGGGTGAACACTGAAGCTTTCTTT
TRBJ2-5 | TRBV7-9 | . | . | CASGKETQYF | TGTGCCAGCGGAAAAGAGACCCAGTACTTC
TRBJ2-1 | TRBV7-9 | TRBD2 | . | CASSSPGTSGRSHWNEQFF | TGTGCCAGCAGCTCCCCCGGGACTAGCGGGAGATCCCATTGGAATGAGCAGTTCTTC
TRBJ1-1 | TRBV29-1 | . | . | CSVESTEAFF | TGCAGCGTTGAAAGCACTGAAGCTTTCTTT
TRBJ2-1 | TRBV7-9 | . | . | CASSRAGNEQFF | TGTGCCAGCAGCCGGGCCGGCAATGAGCAGTTCTTC
TRBJ2-2 | TRBV4-1 | . | . | CASSQVGDGELFF | TGCGCCAGCAGCCAAGTCGGCGACGGGGAGCTGTTTTTT
TRBJ1-5 | TRBV19 | . | . | CASTRGPLRKPQHF | TGTGCCAGTACAAGGGGACCCCTGCGGAAGCCCCAGCATTTT
TRBJ2-1 | TRBV27 | TRBD2 | . | CASSSRTRSGSLSYNEQFF | TGTGCCAGCAGTTCCAGGACTAGAAGTGGTAGCCTCTCCTACAATGAGCAGTTCTTC
TRBJ2-7 | TRBV7-6 | . | . | CASSLGDGYEQYF | TGTGCCAGCAGCTTAGGGGACGGCTACGAGCAGTACTTC
TRBJ1-1 | TRBV18 | TRBD1 | . | CASSPPTGRTEAFF | TGTGCCAGCTCACCACCGACAGGGAGAACTGAAGCTTTCTTT
TRBJ1-1 | TRBV11-2 | . | . | CASRPTIRGTGAFF | TGTGCCAGCAGGCCCACAATCAGGGGAACGGGGGCTTTCTTT
TRBJ2-1 | TRBV27 | . | . | CASSLSHGNEQFF | TGTGCCAGCAGTTTATCGCACGGAAATGAGCAGTTCTTC
TRBJ2-3 | TRBV6-1 | TRBD2 | . | CASSELAGASTDTQYF | TGTGCCAGCAGTGAACTCGCGGGAGCTAGCACAGATACGCAGTATTTT
TRBJ2-6 | TRBV2 | . | . | CASIGAPTDIIASGANVLTF | TGTGCCAGCATTGGCGCCCCCACAGATATTATCGCCTCTGGGGCCAACGTCCTGACTTTC
TRBJ2-7 | TRBV23-1 | TRBD2 | . | CASRGGRGEQYF | TGCGCCAGTCGCGGGGGAAGGGGCGAGCAGTACTTC
TRBJ2-7 | TRBV27 | TRBD2 | . | CASSLTSGLSYEQYF | TGTGCCAGCAGTTTAACTAGCGGTCTCTCCTACGAGCAGTACTTC
TRBJ2-7 | TRBV4-1 | TRBD2 | . | CASRERGADEQYF | TGCGCCAGCAGGGAGCGGGGGGCGGACGAGCAGTACTTC
TRBJ2-1 | TRBV29-1 | TRBD2 | . | CSVEVASGAYNEQFF | TGCAGCGTTGAAGTGGCTAGCGGAGCCTACAATGAGCAGTTCTTC
TRBJ1-1 | TRBV21-1 | . | . | CASSKEGNTEAFF | TGTGCCAGCAGCAAAGAGGGGAACACTGAAGCTTTCTTT
TRBJ2-5 | TRBV28 | . | . | CASRYRVSYQETQYF | TGTGCCAGCAGATACAGGGTATCGTACCAAGAGACCCAGTACTTC
TRBJ2-7 | TRBV27 | . | once | CASSPALAPLPYEQYF | TGTGCCAGCAGCCCCGCCCTAGCGCCGCTCCCCTACGAGCAGTACTTC
TRBJ2-3 | TRBV28 | TRBD2 | . | CASSFILGSSGRTDTQYF | TGTGCCAGCAGTTTTATTTTGGGCTCTAGCGGGAGAACAGATACGCAGTATTTT
TRBJ2-3 | TRBV9 | . | . | CASSVAAGPADTQYF | TGTGCCAGCAGCGTAGCCGCAGGCCCTGCAGATACGCAGTATTTT
TRBJ2-7 | TRBV25-1 | TRBD1 | . | CASSEGDRGYEQYF | TGTGCCAGCAGTGAAGGGGACAGGGGTTACGAGCAGTACTTC
TRBJ1-1 | TRBV29-1 | TRBD1 | . | CSVEDLETGIGAFF | TGCAGCGTTGAAGATCTAGAGACAGGGATTGGAGCTTTCTTT